The 32 T cell receptor beta chains presented below share a single source sample, sequenced in a study of blood T cell repertoires in COVID-19. Using immunoSEQ multiplex PCR, the repertoire was profiled, and TCRdb retains in-frame clones only, with some absent. The data hold approximately 190,000 clones, with roughly 90% observed a single time. The sequenced sample consisted of peripheral blood. These receptors were taken from a woman in her 40s who had recovered from COVID-19.

This chain joins TRBV29-1 and TRBJ1-5, with D possibly matching TRBD1 (5 bases). This CDR3 comprises 15 residues. Germline V gene sequence: CDR1 SQVTM, CDR2 ANQGSEA. V dropped 5 bases and J dropped 0 bases, with 14 bases sitting between them. For the CDR3, the DNA is TGCAGCGTTACAGGCACCTCGAATAGCAATCAGCCCCAGCATTTT. The encoded protein is CSVTGTSNSNQPQHF.

The sample holds one count of this clone. The rearrangement links TRBV7-5 to TRBJ1-6; the D call of TRBD1 is as the table states it, not checked on the DNA. TRBV7-5 is classified as a pseudogene. The CDR3 totals 17 residues. CDR3 sequence: CVRSLHRASSYNSPLHF. The CDR3 nucleotides read TGTGTCAGAAGCTTACACAGGGCGAGCTCCTATAATTCACCCCTCCACTTT.

This rearrangement joins TRBV30 to TRBJ2-4; D might be TRBD1 (5 bases). CDR3 length: 13 residues. Between the trimmed V and J ends, which lost 1 base and 6 bases, there was a span of 10 bases. Germline assignment: CDR1 GTSNPN and CDR2 SVGIG (reference sequence). The CDR3 nucleotides are TGTGCCTGGAGTGCCGACCAGGGAAACATTCAGTACTTC. Residues: CAWSADQGNIQYF.

V is TRBV18 and J is TRBJ1-5, with 7 bases that match TRBD1. V lost 3 bases to trimming and J lost 4 bases; unmatched junction nucleotides: 0. Germline CDR1 is KGHSH and CDR2 is LQKENI. The CDR3 has 13 residues. The CDR3 coding sequence is TGTGCCAGCTCACCGGACAGGAATCAGCCCCAGCATTTT. Protein: CASSPDRNQPQHF.

This clone has only a few counts. The chain joins TRBV19 to TRBJ2-1, with 9 bases aligning to TRBD2. Germline V lookup: CDR1 LNHDA, CDR2 SQIVND (reference sequence). J gave up 6 bases and V 0 bases, and 12 bases lay outside the gene matches. CDR3 length: 18 residues. The CDR3 here is CASSIDQYPSGNFNEQFF. For the CDR3, the DNA is TGTGCCAGTAGTATAGATCAGTACCCTAGCGGGAATTTCAATGAGCAGTTCTTC.

The chain has TRBV28 and TRBJ2-7; D gene ambiguous. Trimming removed 7 bases at V and 3 bases at J, with 19 bases between. The CDR3 contains 15 residues. CDR1 and CDR2 from the germline V gene are MDHEN and SYDVKM. CDR3 region: CASISPGGDRYEQYF. The DNA of the CDR3 is TGTGCCAGCATAAGTCCGGGTGGAGATCGCTACGAGCAGTACTTC.

The chain uses TRBV7-2 and TRBJ2-3; 7 bases map to TRBD2. The junction had 7 bases not matched to a gene; V was cut back by 8 bases and J by 5 bases. The CDR3 contains 13 residues. Germline V CDR1 and CDR2: SGHTA, FQGNSA. DNA of the CDR3: TGTGCCAGCTACCCGGGCGGGGGAGATACGCAGTATTTT. Its translation: CASYPGGGDTQYF.

V and J are TRBV15 and TRBJ1-5; the D gene is possibly TRBD1 (5 bases). The CDR3 has 15 residues. Per germline, CDR1 LNHNV and CDR2 YYDKDF (reference sequence). V was shortened by 0 bases and J by 0 bases, with 6 bases between the two germline ends. DNA for the CDR3: TGTGCCACCAGCAGAGACAGGGCTAGCAATCAGCCCCAGCATTTT. Translating gives CATSRDRASNQPQHF.

This sequence joins TRBV5-1 and TRBJ2-7; TRBD2 agrees at 7 bases. The length of the CDR3 is 15 residues. CDR1 and CDR2 from the germline V gene are SGHRS and YFSETQ. V was pared by 4 bases and J by 3 bases, with 10 bases of the junction left unmatched. The CDR3 nucleotides read TGCGCCAGCAGCCCCGGACTAGGCGGATTCTACGAGCAGTACTTC. Translation gives CASSPGLGGFYEQYF.

V is TRBV5-5 and J is TRBJ1-2; weak D call: TRBD1 (5 bases). Germline V gives CDR1 SGHKS, CDR2 YYEKEE (reference sequence). CDR3 length equals 13 residues. The germline V and J ends were trimmed by 4 bases and 5 bases, with 12 bases remaining between them. The CDR3 loop is CASSIDSSYGYTF. The CDR3 nucleotides are TGTGCCAGCAGCATCGACAGTTCATATGGCTACACCTTC.

This rearrangement joins TRBV24-1 to TRBJ1-5, with TRBD1 matching 7 bases. This CDR3 comprises 19 residues. V was pared by 7 bases and J by 0 bases, with 17 bases of the junction left unmatched. Germline V gene lookup returns CDR1 KGHDR and CDR2 SFDVKD. The CDR3 sequence is CATRTPGDSETISNQPQHF. The CDR3 coding sequence is TGTGCCACCAGAACCCCTGGGGACAGTGAGACAATTAGCAATCAGCCCCAGCATTTT.

The chain has TRBV6-5 and TRBJ1-2; D is unresolved. There are 13 residues in the CDR3. Trimming took 6 bases from V and 7 from J, leaving 15 bases between them. Germline CDR1 reads MNHEY; CDR2 reads SVGAGI. Here the CDR3 reads CASSESITPGYTF. For the CDR3, the DNA is TGTGCCAGCAGCGAGTCAATAACCCCTGGCTACACCTTC.

V and J are TRBV7-9 and TRBJ2-7, with D tentatively TRBD1 (5 bases). CDR1 is SEHNR, CDR2 FQNEAQ, per germline (reference sequence). V was shortened by 2 bases and J by 0 bases, with 8 bases between the two germline ends. The CDR3 has 14 residues. DNA of the CDR3: TGTGCCAGCAGCTTACTCGACAGCTCCTACGAGCAGTACTTC. Its protein is CASSLLDSSYEQYF.

The rearrangement links TRBV28 to TRBJ1-2; D is uncertain. Trimming pared 4 bases from V and 6 bases from J, leaving 12 bases between. This CDR3 is built from 13 residues. Germline-derived CDR1 and CDR2 are MDHEN and SYDVKM. CDR3 bases: TGTGCCAGCAGTTCCACTACGGAGAATGGCTACACCTTC. Translation: CASSSTTENGYTF.

The chain links TRBV6-5 to TRBJ1-1; D call uncertain. V was shortened by 2 bases and J by 1 base, with 11 bases between the two germline ends. Germline V lookup: CDR1 MNHEY, CDR2 SVGAGI. This CDR3 is built from 15 residues. The CDR3 nucleotides are TGTGCCAGCAGTTACAGCTCGGGGTGGAACACTGAAGCTTTCTTT. It encodes CASSYSSGWNTEAFF.

This clone appeared a single time. The chain links TRBV7-6 to TRBJ2-2; D gene uncertain. Trimming stripped 0 bases from V and 7 bases from J, with 6 bases between. Germline V gene data show CDR1 as SGHVS and CDR2 as FNYEAQ. The length of the CDR3 is 13 residues. CDR3 in amino acids: CASSLAGRGELFF. As DNA, the CDR3 is TGTGCCAGCAGCTTAGCGGGCCGCGGGGAGCTGTTTTTT.

The chain combines TRBV5-1 with TRBJ2-7, with TRBD1 as a possible D gene (5 bases). Germline assignment: CDR1 SGHRS and CDR2 YFSETQ. The CDR3 loop spans 14 amino acids. The V end was cut by 0 bases, the J end by 7 bases, with 14 bases between. The CDR3 DNA sequence: TGCGCCAGCAGCTTGGCCGCAGGGATTGGGGAGCAGTACTTC. Its translation is CASSLAAGIGEQYF.

This sequence joins TRBV9 and TRBJ2-3; 7 bases are a match to TRBD2. CDR3 length: 17 amino acids. The germline V gene has CDR1 SGDLS and CDR2 YYNGEE. Trimming took 0 bases from V and 1 from J; bases not matched to a gene: 8. The CDR3, as DNA: TGTGCCAGCAGCGTAGCGGGAGGCCTTTCGGGCACAGATACGCAGTATTTT. Protein: CASSVAGGLSGTDTQYF.

The chain carries TRBV28 and TRBJ2-1, with TRBD2 matching over 7 bases. The V segment lost 6 bases and the J segment 0 bases; nucleotides outside the gene matches: 2. This CDR3 spans 14 amino acids. Looked up from germline, CDR1 is MDHEN and CDR2 is SYDVKM. CDR3 sequence (DNA): TGTGCCAGCAGGCGGGGGAGCTCCTACAATGAGCAGTTCTTC. Protein product: CASRRGSSYNEQFF.

The chain uses TRBV25-1 and TRBJ1-4, with D tentatively TRBD1 (6 bases). V shed 4 bases and J shed 8 bases, with 17 bases lying between them. The CDR3 loop spans 15 amino acids. Germline V CDR1 and CDR2: MGHDK, SYGVNS. CDR3 coding DNA: TGTGCCAGCAGTGCCGAACAGGGTGGAAGAGAAAAACTGTTTTTT. It yields the protein CASSAEQGGREKLFF.

This clone occurred once. The chain links TRBV6-5 to TRBJ1-3; a possible D gene is TRBD1 (5 bases). Germline assignment: CDR1 MNHEY and CDR2 SVGAGI. This CDR3 has 15 residues. The V end was cut by 1 base, the J end by 3 bases, with 10 bases between. This chain's CDR3 is CASSYWAGHGNTIYF. The CDR3 region has the DNA TGTGCCAGCAGTTACTGGGCAGGGCATGGAAACACCATATATTTT.

The gene calls are TRBV6-5 and TRBJ1-1; 8 nucleotides align to TRBD1. Per germline, CDR1 MNHEY and CDR2 SVGAGI. The CDR3 is made up of 14 amino acids. V trimming: 7 bases; J trimming: 4 bases; junction bases outside the gene matches: 8. The chain's CDR3 is CASTTTGVSTEAFF. CDR3 DNA sequence: TGTGCCAGCACCACGACAGGGGTCAGCACTGAAGCTTTCTTT.

To note about this clone: The same CDR3 can be traced to other DNA sequences in this sample. CDR3 bases: TGCGCCAGCAGCTTGGGTAGCGGACAAGAGACCCAGTACTTC. This codes for CASSLGSGQETQYF. The rearrangement links TRBV5-1 to TRBJ2-5; D may be TRBD2 (6 bases). The V end was cut by 0 bases, the J end by 2 bases, with 8 bases between. Germline V gene sequence: CDR1 SGHRS, CDR2 YFSETQ. CDR3 length equals 14 residues.

This chain uses TRBV7-6 with TRBJ1-3, with TRBD1 matching 9 bases. The CDR3 is 16 amino acids. Per the germline V gene, CDR1 is SGHVS and CDR2 is FNYEAQ. V shed 4 bases and J 4 bases; nucleotides not matched to a gene: 8. Written as DNA, the CDR3 is TGTGCCAGCAGCTCAAGGCCGGGACAGGGAGGAAACACCATATATTTT. Amino acids: CASSSRPGQGGNTIYF.

V gene TRBV6-5 combines with J gene TRBJ2-1, with D unclear. Germline values: CDR1 MNHEY, CDR2 SVGAGI. V gave up 0 bases and J gave up 6 bases, with 9 bases separating them. CDR3 length: 14 amino acids. The CDR3 region has the DNA TGTGCCAGCAGTTACTCCTTCTTTAGCAATGAGCAGTTCTTC. Translation: CASSYSFFSNEQFF.

The chain recombines TRBV19 with TRBJ2-1, with D possibly TRBD1 on 6 matching bases. This CDR3 is 15 amino acids long. Germline V gene sequence: CDR1 LNHDA, CDR2 SQIVND (reference sequence). V shed 6 bases and J shed 2 bases, with 14 bases lying between them. This chain's CDR3 is CASRPPGEAYNEQFF. CDR3 coding DNA: TGTGCCAGTAGGCCCCCAGGGGAAGCCTACAATGAGCAGTTCTTC.

This chain connects TRBV24-1 to TRBJ2-4, with 8 positions matching TRBD1. CDR1 is KGHDR, CDR2 SFDVKD, per germline. The CDR3 is made up of 17 amino acids. With V trimmed by 4 bases and J by 3 bases, 10 bases remained unmatched. CDR3 sequence (DNA): TGTGCCACCAGTGACGACAGGGACAGGAGGGGCAAAAACATTCAGTACTTC. Translated, it gives CATSDDRDRRGKNIQYF.

This chain connects TRBV6-6 to TRBJ1-6; D remains ambiguous. Germline CDR1 reads MNHNY; CDR2 reads SVGAGI (reference sequence). There are 14 residues in the CDR3. Trimming cost V 0 bases and J 9 bases, with 9 bases left between them. The CDR3 loop is CASSYSEGGSPLHF. In DNA, the CDR3 is TGTGCCAGCAGTTACTCGGAGGGCGGTTCACCCCTCCACTTT.

This clone was detected once. The chain uses TRBV5-1 and TRBJ2-3, with a weak D call TRBD2 (6 bases). Germline CDR1 and CDR2: SGHRS and YFSETQ. This CDR3 is 16 amino acids long. With 3 bases removed from V and 1 base from J, the gap between germline ends came to 15 bases. The CDR3 loop is CASSWGWRGRTDTQYF. The CDR3 DNA reads as TGCGCCAGCAGCTGGGGCTGGCGGGGACGCACAGATACGCAGTATTTT.

The gene calls are TRBV2 and TRBJ2-2, with TRBD2 matching over 9 bases. The junction had 5 bases not matched to a gene; V was cut back by 2 bases and J by 7 bases. The CDR3 extends over 15 amino acids. Germline V gives CDR1 SNHLY, CDR2 FYNNEI. The CDR3 nucleotides are TGTGCCAGCAGTGAAATAGCGGGAGCGAGCGGGGAGCTGTTTTTT. Its translation: CASSEIAGASGELFF.

The chain uses TRBV7-2 and TRBJ2-2, with D unclear. Trimming cost V 3 bases and J 4 bases, with 6 bases left between them. Germline V gene data show CDR1 as SGHTA and CDR2 as FQGNSA. CDR3 length equals 13 residues. The CDR3 here is CASSFYGTGELFF. CDR3 in DNA: TGTGCCAGCAGCTTTTACGGCACCGGGGAGCTGTTTTTT.

V is TRBV30 and J is TRBJ1-5; 7 nucleotides match TRBD1. The V segment lost 5 bases and the J segment 6 bases; nucleotides outside the gene matches: 10. The CDR3 loop spans 14 amino acids. Germline CDR1 reads GTSNPN; CDR2 reads SVGIG (reference sequence). CDR3 sequence: CAWARQGGVQPQHF. The CDR3 nucleotides read TGTGCCTGGGCGAGACAGGGAGGTGTTCAGCCCCAGCATTTT.